This TCR beta chain was obtained from a study of T-cell reconstitution after alpha-beta-depleted transplantation in children (dated by TCRdb to 2016 to 2018). General notes on the study: The study quantitatively tracked T-cell immune reconstitution after TCRalphabeta/CD19-depleted allogeneic hematopoietic cell transplantation in children using TCR repertoire profiling. Study-level results and caveats: Over subsequent months, a decline in hyperexpanded clone frequencies was noted, and after one year, T-cell counts and TCRbeta diversity were mostly ascribed to newly produced T cells. The high TCRbeta diversity at day 60 in some patients was ascribed to recipient T cells and intrathymic progenitors that had survived conditioning. The apparently early recovery of alphabetaT-cell counts about two months after transplant reportedly depended on only several hundred rapidly expanded clones that came from non-depleted graft cells.

Trimmed from V: 4 bases; trimmed from J: 2 bases; junction bases lacking a gene match: 7. The CDR3 goes from the cysteine to the phenylalanine over 17 residues. Only the CDR3 region is kept as DNA, spanning 51 bases read in frame from base 1. From the germline V gene, CDR1 is MDHEN and CDR2 is SYDVKM. This clonotype was recorded many times. Its antigen has not been determined. Within one base of it there is no much larger clone, and no base qualities were kept. The treatment or condition label corresponds to: allogeneic hematopoietic cell transplantation with graft depleted of TCRalphabeta T cells and CD19 B cells. The children who served as transplant recipients had been given grafts of TCRalphabeta/CD19-depleted allogeneic hematopoietic cells. Libraries came from PCR. Instrument on record: Illumina HiSeq 2500. TCR library preparation used molecular barcoding, with unique molecular identifiers applied to normalize quantification of the TCRbeta repertoire. In-frame beta chains were kept once TCRdb had trimmed the public reads at Q25 with fastp and called clones with MiXCR. Rows with one shared CDR3 protein collapse into an entry with the most common genes and DNA. The sample profile shows 180,000 or so distinct CDR3 sequences; approximately 6.8% of them were found once. The ten largest clones add up to around 4.1% of the sample.

The chain joins TRBV28 to TRBJ2-1, with 11 middle bases fitting TRBD2. The sequencing used PBMCs, collected before TCRalphabeta/CD19-depleted stem cell transplant. The origin of this receptor is a girl under three years old with combined immunodeficiency, due to receive a stem cell transplant. Here the CDR3 is given as CASSSITSGGAYNEQFF. Read as DNA, the sequence is TGTGCCAGCAGTTCAATTACTAGCGGGGGCGCCTACAATGAGCAGTTCTTC.